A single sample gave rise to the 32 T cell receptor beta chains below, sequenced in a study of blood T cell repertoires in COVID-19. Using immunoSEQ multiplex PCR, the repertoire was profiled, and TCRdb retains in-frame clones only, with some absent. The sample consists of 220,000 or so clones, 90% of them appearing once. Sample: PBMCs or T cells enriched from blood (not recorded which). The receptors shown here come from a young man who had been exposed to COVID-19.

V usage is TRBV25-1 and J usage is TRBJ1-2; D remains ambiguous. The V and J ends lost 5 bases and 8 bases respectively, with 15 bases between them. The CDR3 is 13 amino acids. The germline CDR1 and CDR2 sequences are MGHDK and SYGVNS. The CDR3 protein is CASSSEGSFGYTF. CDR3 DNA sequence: TGTGCCAGCAGTAGCGAGGGCTCATTCGGCTACACCTTC.

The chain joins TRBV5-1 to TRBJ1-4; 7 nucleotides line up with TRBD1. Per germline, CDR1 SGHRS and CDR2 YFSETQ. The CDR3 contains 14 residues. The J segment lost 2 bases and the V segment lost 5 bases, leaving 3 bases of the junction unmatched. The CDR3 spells CASRSGQTNEKLFF. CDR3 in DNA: TGCGCCAGCAGGTCGGGACAGACTAATGAAAAACTGTTTTTT.

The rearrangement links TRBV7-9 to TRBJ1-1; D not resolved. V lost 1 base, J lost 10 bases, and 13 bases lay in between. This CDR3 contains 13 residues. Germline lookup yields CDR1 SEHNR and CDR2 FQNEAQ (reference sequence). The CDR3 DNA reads TGTGCCAGCAGCTTAGTTCTATTGCCAGGAGCTTTCTTT. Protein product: CASSLVLLPGAFF.

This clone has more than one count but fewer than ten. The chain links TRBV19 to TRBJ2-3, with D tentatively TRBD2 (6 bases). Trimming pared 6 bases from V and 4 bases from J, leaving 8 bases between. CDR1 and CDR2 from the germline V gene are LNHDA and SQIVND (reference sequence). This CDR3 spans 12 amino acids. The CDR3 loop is CASRGDSDTQYF. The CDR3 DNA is TGTGCCAGTAGGGGGGACTCAGATACGCAGTATTTT.

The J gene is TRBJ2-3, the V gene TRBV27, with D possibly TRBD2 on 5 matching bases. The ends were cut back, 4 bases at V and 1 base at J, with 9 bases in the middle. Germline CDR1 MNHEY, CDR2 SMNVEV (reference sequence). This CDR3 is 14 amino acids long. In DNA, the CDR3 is TGTGCCAGCAGTTCTCCCGGGGGCACAGATACGCAGTATTTT. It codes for CASSSPGGTDTQYF.

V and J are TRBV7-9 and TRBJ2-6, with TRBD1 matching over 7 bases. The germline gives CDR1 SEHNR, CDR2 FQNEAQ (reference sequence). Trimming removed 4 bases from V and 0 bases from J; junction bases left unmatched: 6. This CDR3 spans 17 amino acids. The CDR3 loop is CASSSRTGSSGANVLTF. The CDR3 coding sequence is TGTGCCAGCAGCTCCCGGACAGGTTCCTCTGGGGCCAACGTCCTGACTTTC.

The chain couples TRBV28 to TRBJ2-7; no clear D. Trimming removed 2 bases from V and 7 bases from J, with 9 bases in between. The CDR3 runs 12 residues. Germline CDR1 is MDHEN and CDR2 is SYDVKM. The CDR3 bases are TGTGCCAGCAGTTTAGGAGCGTGGGAGCAGTACTTC. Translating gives CASSLGAWEQYF.

This CDR3 is CASRQGQVDSPLHF. DNA for the CDR3: TGTGCCAGCAGACAGGGACAGGTGGATTCACCCCTCCACTTT. The genes are TRBV6-6 and TRBJ1-6; 8 nucleotides agree with TRBD1. The CDR3 consists of 14 residues. Germline V CDR1 and CDR2: MNHNY, SVGAGI (reference sequence). Unmatched junction bases numbered 6, after V lost 6 bases and J lost 8 bases.

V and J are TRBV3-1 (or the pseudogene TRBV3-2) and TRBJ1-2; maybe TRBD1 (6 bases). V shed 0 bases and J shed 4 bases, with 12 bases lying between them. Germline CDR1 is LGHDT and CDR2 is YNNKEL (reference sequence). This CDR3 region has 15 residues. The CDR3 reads CASSQDPTGSYGYTF. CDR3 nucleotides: TGTGCCAGCAGCCAAGACCCAACAGGGAGCTATGGCTACACCTTC.

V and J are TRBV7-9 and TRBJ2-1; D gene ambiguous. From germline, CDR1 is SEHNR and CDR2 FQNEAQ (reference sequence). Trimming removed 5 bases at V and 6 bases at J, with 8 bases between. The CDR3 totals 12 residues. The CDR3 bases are TGTGCCAGCAGCCGCAGTGGCAATGAGCAGTTCTTC. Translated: CASSRSGNEQFF. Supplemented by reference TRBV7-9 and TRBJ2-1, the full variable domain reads DTGVSQNPRHKITKRGQNVTFRCDPISEHNRLYWYRQTLGQGPEFLTYFQNEAQLEKSRLLSDRFSAERPKGSFSTLEIQRTEQGDSAMYLCASSRSGNEQFFGPGTRLTVL.

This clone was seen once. In DNA form, the CDR3 reads TGTGCCAGCAGCTTAGGTCTGAGCGGGGGCTCCTACAATGAGCAGTTCTTC. It specifies CASSLGLSGGSYNEQFF. V usage is TRBV7-7 and J usage is TRBJ2-1, with TRBD2 identical over 8 bases. The CDR3 is 17 amino acids. With 1 base clipped from V and 0 bases from J, the junction kept 5 bases outside the gene matches. Germline values: CDR1 SSHAT, CDR2 FNYEAQ (reference sequence).

The CDR3 bases are TGTGCCAGCAGTGAAGTAGCGGCAGGTTCAGGGCCCCAGCATTTT. Amino acid sequence: CASSEVAAGSGPQHF. V and J are TRBV2 and TRBJ1-5; the D is unclear. Trimming cost V 1 base and J 9 bases, with 16 bases left between them. The V gene's germline CDR1 is SNHLY and CDR2 FYNNEI. This CDR3 region has 15 residues. Full variable domain (missing parts from reference TRBV2 and TRBJ1-5): EPEVTQTPSHQVTQMGQEVILRCVPISNHLYFYWYRQILGQKVEFLVSFYNNEISEKSEIFDDQFSVERPDGSNFTLKIRSTKLEDSAMYFCASSEVAAGSGPQHFGDGTRLSIL.

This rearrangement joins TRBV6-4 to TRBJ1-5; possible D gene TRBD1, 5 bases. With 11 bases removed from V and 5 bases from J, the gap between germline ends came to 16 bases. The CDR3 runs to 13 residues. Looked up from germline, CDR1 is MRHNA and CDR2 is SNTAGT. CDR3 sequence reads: CASYRQGDQPQHF. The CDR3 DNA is TGTGCCTCATACCGGCAGGGCGATCAGCCCCAGCATTTT.

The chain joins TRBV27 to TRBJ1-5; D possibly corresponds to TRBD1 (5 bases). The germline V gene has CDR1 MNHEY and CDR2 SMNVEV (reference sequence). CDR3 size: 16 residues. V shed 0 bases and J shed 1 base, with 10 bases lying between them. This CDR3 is CASSLSAGWSNQPQHF. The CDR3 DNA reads TGTGCCAGCAGTTTATCGGCAGGGTGGAGCAATCAGCCCCAGCATTTT.

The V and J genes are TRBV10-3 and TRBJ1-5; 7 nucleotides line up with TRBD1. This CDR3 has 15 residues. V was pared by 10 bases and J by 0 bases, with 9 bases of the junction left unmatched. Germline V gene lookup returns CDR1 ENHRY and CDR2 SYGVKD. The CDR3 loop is CATAGTATSNQPQHF. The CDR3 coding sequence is TGTGCCACCGCCGGGACAGCAACTAGCAATCAGCCCCAGCATTTT.

The CDR3 nucleotides read TGTGCCAGCAGCTTACAGCGGGTCACGAACACCGGGGAGCTGTTTTTT. Translated: CASSLQRVTNTGELFF. The chain employs TRBV7-3 and TRBJ2-2; D might be TRBD2 (6 bases). The CDR3 is 16 residues long. Germline V gene data show CDR1 as SGHTA and CDR2 as FQGTGA. The V end lost 2 bases, the J end lost 0 bases, and 10 bases lay between the germline ends.

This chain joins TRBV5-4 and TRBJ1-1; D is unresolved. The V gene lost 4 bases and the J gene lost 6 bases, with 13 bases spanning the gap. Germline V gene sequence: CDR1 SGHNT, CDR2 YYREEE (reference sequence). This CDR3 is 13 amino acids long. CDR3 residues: CASSRTGLAEAFF. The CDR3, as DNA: TGTGCCAGCAGCCGAACTGGACTAGCTGAAGCTTTCTTT. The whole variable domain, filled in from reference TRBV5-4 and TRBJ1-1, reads ETGVTQSPTHLIKTRGQQVTLRCSSQSGHNTVSWYQQALGQGPQFIFQYYREEENGRGNFPPRFSGLQFPNYSSELNVNALELDDSALYLCASSRTGLAEAFFGQGTRLTVV.

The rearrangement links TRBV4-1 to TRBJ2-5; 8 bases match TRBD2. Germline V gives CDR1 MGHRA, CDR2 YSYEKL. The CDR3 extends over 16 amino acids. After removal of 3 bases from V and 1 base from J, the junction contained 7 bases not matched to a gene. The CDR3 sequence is CASSQPPGLGQETQYF. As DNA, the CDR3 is TGCGCCAGCAGCCAGCCTCCGGGACTAGGCCAAGAGACCCAGTACTTC.

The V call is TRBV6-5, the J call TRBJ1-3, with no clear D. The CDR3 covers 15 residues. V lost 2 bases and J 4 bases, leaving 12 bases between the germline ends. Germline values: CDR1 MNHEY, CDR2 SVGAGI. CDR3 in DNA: TGTGCCAGCAGTTACGTCCCAAGAGCGGGAAACACCATATATTTT. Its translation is CASSYVPRAGNTIYF.

The CDR3 sequence: CASSVDGGANEKLFF. The CDR3 DNA sequence: TGTGCCAGCAGCGTAGACGGGGGGGCTAATGAAAAACTGTTTTTT. The V call is TRBV9, the J call TRBJ1-4; the D gene is possibly TRBD1 (5 bases). Trimming pared 0 bases from V and 3 bases from J, leaving 9 bases between. Germline V gene lookup returns CDR1 SGDLS and CDR2 YYNGEE. This CDR3 region has 15 residues.

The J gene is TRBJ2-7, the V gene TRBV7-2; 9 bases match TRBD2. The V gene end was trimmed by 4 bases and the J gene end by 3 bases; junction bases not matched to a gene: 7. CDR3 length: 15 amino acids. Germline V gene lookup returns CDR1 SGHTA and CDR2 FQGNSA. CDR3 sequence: CASSSRGGRNYEQYF. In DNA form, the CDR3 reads TGTGCCAGCAGCTCGCGGGGGGGCAGAAACTACGAGCAGTACTTC.

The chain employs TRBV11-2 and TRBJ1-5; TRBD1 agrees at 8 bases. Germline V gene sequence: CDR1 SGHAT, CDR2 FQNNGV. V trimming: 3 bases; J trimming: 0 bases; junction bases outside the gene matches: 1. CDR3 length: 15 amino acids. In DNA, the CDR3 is TGTGCCAGCAGCTTTCAGGGGGCTAGCAATCAGCCCCAGCATTTT. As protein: CASSFQGASNQPQHF.

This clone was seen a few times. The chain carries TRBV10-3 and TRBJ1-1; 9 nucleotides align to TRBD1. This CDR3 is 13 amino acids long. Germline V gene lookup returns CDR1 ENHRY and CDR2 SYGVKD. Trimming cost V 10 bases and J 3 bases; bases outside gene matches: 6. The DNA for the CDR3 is TGTGCCACAGACAGGGGGGCGGACACTGAAGCTTTCTTT. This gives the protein CATDRGADTEAFF.

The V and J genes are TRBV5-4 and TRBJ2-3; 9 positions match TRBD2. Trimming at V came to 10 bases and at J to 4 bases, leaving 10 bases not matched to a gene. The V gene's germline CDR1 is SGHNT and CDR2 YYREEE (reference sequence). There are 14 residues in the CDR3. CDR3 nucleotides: TGTGCCTTTGATCGCGGGGGGGCCGCAGATACGCAGTATTTT. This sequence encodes CAFDRGGAADTQYF.

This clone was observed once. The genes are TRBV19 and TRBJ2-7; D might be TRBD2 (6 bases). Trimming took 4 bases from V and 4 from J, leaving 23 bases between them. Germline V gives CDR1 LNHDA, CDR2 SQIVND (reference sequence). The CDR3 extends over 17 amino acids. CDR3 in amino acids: CASSTTPGHPGEYEQYF. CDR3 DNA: TGTGCCAGTAGTACTACTCCCGGACACCCGGGGGAATACGAGCAGTACTTC.

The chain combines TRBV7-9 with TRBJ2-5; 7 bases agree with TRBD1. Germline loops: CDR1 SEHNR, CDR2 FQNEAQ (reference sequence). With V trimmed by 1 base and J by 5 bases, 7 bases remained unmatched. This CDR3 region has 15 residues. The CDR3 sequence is CASSLEGTALETQYF. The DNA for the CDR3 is TGTGCCAGCAGCTTAGAAGGGACAGCCCTTGAGACCCAGTACTTC. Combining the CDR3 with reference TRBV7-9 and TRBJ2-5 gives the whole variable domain DTGVSQNPRHKITKRGQNVTFRCDPISEHNRLYWYRQTLGQGPEFLTYFQNEAQLEKSRLLSDRFSAERPKGSFSTLEIQRTEQGDSAMYLCASSLEGTALETQYFGPGTRLLVL.

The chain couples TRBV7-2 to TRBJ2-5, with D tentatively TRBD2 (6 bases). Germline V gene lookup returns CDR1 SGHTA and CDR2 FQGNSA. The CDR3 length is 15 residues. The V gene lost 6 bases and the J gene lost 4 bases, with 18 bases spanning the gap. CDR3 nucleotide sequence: TGTGCCAGCAGACAAAATTGGGCGGGGCCAGAGACCCAGTACTTC. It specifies CASRQNWAGPETQYF.

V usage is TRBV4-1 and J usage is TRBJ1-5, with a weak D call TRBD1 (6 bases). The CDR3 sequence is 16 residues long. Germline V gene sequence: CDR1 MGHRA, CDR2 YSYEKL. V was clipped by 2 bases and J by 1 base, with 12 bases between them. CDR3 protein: CASSQLGTPSNQPQHF. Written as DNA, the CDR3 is TGCGCCAGCAGCCAACTCGGGACACCCAGCAATCAGCCCCAGCATTTT.

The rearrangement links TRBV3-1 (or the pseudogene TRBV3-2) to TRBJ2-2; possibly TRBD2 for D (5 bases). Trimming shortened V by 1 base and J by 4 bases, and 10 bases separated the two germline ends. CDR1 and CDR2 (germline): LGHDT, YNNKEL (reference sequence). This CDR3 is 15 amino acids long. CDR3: CASSQGLARTGELFF. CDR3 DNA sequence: TGTGCCAGCAGCCAAGGGCTAGCTCGCACCGGGGAGCTGTTTTTT.

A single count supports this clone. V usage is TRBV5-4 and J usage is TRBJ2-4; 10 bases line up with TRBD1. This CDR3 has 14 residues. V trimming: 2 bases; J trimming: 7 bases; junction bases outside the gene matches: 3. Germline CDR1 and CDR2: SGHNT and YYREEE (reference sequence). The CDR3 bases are TGTGCCAGCAGCTTTCCGGGACAGGGGAACATTCAGTACTTC. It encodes CASSFPGQGNIQYF.

The CDR3 coding sequence is TGTGCCAGCAGCCCCATCTCGAGGCAGCGGGGCGCAGATACGCAGTATTTT. Protein: CASSPISRQRGADTQYF. The chain couples TRBV4-2 to TRBJ2-3; 7 bases line up with TRBD2. The CDR3 has 17 residues. Germline V CDR1 and CDR2: LGHNA, YNFKEQ. Losses at the gene ends were 4 bases for V and 4 bases for J; bases not matched to a gene: 14.

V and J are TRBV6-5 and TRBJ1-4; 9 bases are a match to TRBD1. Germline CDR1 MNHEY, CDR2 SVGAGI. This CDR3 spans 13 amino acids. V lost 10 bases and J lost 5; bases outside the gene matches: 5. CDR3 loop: CATGDRDNEKLFF. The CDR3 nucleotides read TGTGCCACCGGGGACAGGGACAATGAAAAACTGTTTTTT.